Detailed here is one T cell receptor beta chain. Its cognate antigen has yet to be identified. Base qualities are not provided; no much larger clone lies one nucleotide away. The trial excluded patients who had a history of autoimmune disease or were on systemic immunosuppression. Peripheral blood for TCR sequencing was collected from all dose cohorts at baseline, on cycle 4 day 1, and on cycle 7 day 1. The samples were taken from a phase I, first-in-human, multicenter, open-label dose-escalation trial of ivuxolimab. Adults with locally advanced or metastatic melanoma, renal cell carcinoma, hepatocellular carcinoma or head and neck squamous cell carcinoma were enrolled in the trial. Before TCR sequencing, CD4+ T cells and CD8+ T cells from peripheral blood were sorted into separate populations. Its CDR3 holds 12 amino acids, cysteine through phenylalanine. Only CDR3 DNA remains: 36 bases, in frame from the first base. CDR1 GTSNPN and CDR2 SVGIG were looked up in the germline V gene (reference sequence). The junction shows trimming of 0 bases on V and 4 bases on J, plus 5 bases between the germline ends.

This entry comes from a study of OX40 agonist ivuxolimab in advanced cancers. Broadly, across the study: The costimulatory receptor OX40 (CD134) was targeted by ivuxolimab, a fully human IgG2 agonistic monoclonal antibody. Partial responses occurred in three dose-escalation patients: two with cutaneous melanoma and one with hepatocellular carcinoma. Intravenous ivuxolimab was administered to patients every 2 weeks at six dose levels: 0.01, 0.1, 0.3, 1.5, 3 and 10 mg/kg. Prior anti-PD-1, anti-PD-L1 or anti-CTLA-4 therapy was permitted, and checkpoint inhibitors had been received by less than 45% of dose-escalation patients. The paper covers the monotherapy dose-escalation part of the phase I ivuxolimab trial, which included N of about 56 patients. The point of sequencing TCRbeta in the periphery was to test whether ivuxolimab changed TCR sequence diversity and drove clonal T-cell expansion. Of the 50 to 55 patients in dose escalation, about 20 had hepatocellular carcinoma, around 15 had melanoma, 9 had renal cell carcinoma and 9 had head and neck cancer. A male proportion of 70% to 90% and a mean age of roughly 58 years, ranging from roughly 23 to 80, were recorded for the dose-escalation cohort. Here is what the overall study found, with its caveats: Which antigens the clonally expanded peripheral T cells were specific for was not determined. In the 0.1-3.0 mg/kg groups, partial responders were among the patients with the lowest normalized peripheral clonal expansion, particularly in CD8+ T cells. At doses of 0.1 to 3.0 mg/kg, clonal expansion of both CD4+ and CD8+ blood T cells was observed from baseline to week 6. On average, CD8+ T cells showed more expanded clones than CD4+ T cells after ivuxolimab. Low levels of normalized T-cell clonal expansion were also seen in some nonresponding patients.

To sequence the TCRbeta CDR3 region, genomic DNA was isolated from the sorted cells. The immunoSEQ Assay was used to sequence the TCRbeta CDR3 regions. As stored in TCRdb, this immuneACCESS dataset retains in-frame rearrangements with V and J assigned. A fraction of the clones does not appear; measured against another copy, unresolved V genes explain less than half of the discrepancy, and the remainder lacks a known reason. A total of about 58,000 clones appear in this sample, roughly 89% of them only once. The ten largest clones take up around 0.8% of the sample. The chain is encoded by TRBV30 joined to TRBJ2-3; no confident D gene assignment can be made. Sequenced material: CD4+ or CD8+ T cells sorted from blood, taken in a trial of the OX40 agonist ivuxolimab. The sequence came from an adult with an advanced solid tumor such as melanoma, head and neck, liver or kidney cancer. The DNA sequence reads TGTGCCTGGAGTGTGATGCCAGATACGCAGTATTTT. This gives the protein CAWSVMPDTQYF.